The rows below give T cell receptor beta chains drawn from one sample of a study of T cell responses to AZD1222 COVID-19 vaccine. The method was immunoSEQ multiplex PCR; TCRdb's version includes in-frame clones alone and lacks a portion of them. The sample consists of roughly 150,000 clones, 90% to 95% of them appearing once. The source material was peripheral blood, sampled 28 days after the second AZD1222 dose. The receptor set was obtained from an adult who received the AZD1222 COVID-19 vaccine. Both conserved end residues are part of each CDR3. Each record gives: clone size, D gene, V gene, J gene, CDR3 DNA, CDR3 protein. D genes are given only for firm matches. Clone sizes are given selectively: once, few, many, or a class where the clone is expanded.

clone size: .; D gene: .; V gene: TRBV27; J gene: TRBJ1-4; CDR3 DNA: TGTGCCAGCAGTGGGCCGACCTCTGAAAAACTGTTTTTT; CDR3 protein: CASSGPTSEKLFF
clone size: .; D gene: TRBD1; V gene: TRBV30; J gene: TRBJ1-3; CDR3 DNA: TGTGCCTGGATGACAGGGACACACACCATATATTTT; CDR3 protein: CAWMTGTHTIYF
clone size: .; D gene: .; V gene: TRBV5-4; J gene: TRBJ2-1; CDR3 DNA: TGTGCCAGCAGTGGGGCGGGCGGGACCTACAATGAGCAGTTCTTC; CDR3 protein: CASSGAGGTYNEQFF
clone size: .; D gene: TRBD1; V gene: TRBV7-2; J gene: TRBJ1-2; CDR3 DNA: TGTGCCAGCAGCTTCAGGGGGGATGGCTACACCTTC; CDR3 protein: CASSFRGDGYTF
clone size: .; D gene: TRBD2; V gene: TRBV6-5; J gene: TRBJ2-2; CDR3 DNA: TGTGCCAGCAGTAGCGGGAGGGGGGAGCTGTTTTTT; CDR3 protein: CASSSGRGELFF
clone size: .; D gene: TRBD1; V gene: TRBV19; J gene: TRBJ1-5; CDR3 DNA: TGTGCCAGTTTAAGGGGACAGGGGATAGATCAGCCCCAGCATTTT; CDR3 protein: CASLRGQGIDQPQHF
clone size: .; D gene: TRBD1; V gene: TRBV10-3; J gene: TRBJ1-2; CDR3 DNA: TGTGCCATCAGCCCACAGGGGAACTATGGCTACACCTTC; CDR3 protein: CAISPQGNYGYTF
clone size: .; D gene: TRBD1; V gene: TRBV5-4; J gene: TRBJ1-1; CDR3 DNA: TGTGCCAGCAGCTTGCGGGCGCCAGGGGGTACTGAAGCTTTCTTT; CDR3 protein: CASSLRAPGGTEAFF
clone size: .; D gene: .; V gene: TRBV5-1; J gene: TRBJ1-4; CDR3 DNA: TGCGCCAGCAGCTTGGATGGTCGCTGGGAAGGGTCTGCAACTAATGAAAAACTGTTTTTT; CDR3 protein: CASSLDGRWEGSATNEKLFF
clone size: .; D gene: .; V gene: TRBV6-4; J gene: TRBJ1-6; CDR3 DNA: TGTGCCAGCAGTGACCTGACAGGATCACCCCTCCACTTT; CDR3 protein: CASSDLTGSPLHF
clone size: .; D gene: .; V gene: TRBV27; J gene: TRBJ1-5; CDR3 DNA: TGTGCCAGCAGGCCGACAGTTTATAGCAATCAGCCCCAGCATTTT; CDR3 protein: CASRPTVYSNQPQHF
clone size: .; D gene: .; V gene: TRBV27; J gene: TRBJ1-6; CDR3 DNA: TGTGCCAGCAGTTCTCAGGGTAGGGAAAGATCACCCCTCCACTTT; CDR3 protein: CASSSQGRERSPLHF
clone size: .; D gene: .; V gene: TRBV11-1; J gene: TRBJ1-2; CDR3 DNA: TGTGCCAGCAGCTTTAGGTTCGGCGGAGGCTATGGCTACACCTTC; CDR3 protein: CASSFRFGGGYGYTF
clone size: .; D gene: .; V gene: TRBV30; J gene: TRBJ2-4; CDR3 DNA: TGTGCCTGGAGTGTAGTAGTCTCGGCCGCCGAACGTCAAAACATTCAGTACTTC; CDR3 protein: CAWSVVVSAAERQNIQYF
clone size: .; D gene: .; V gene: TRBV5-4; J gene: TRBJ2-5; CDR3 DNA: TGTGCCAGCAGCTTTAAAAGCGAGGAGACCCAGTACTTC; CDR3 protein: CASSFKSEETQYF
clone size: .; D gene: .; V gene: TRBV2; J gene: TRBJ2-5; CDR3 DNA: TGTGCCAGCAGTGGGTACTACCAAGAGACCCAGTACTTC; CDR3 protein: CASSGYYQETQYF
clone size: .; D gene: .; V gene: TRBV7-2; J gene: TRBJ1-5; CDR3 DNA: TGTGCCAGCAGCTTCAGCCTTAATCAGCCCCAGCATTTT; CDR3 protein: CASSFSLNQPQHF
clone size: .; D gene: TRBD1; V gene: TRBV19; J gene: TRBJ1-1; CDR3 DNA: TGTGCCAGTAGTCTTAGGGGACAGCCTGAAGCTTTCTTT; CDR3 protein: CASSLRGQPEAFF
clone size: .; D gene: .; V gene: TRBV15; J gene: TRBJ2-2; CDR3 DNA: TGTGCCACCAGCAGAGATCGACGTACACGGCACGGGGAGCTGTTTTTT; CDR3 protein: CATSRDRRTRHGELFF
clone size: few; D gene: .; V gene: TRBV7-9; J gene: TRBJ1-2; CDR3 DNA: TGTGCCAGCAGCTTAGGGCCACAGACTGGCTACACCTTC; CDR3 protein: CASSLGPQTGYTF
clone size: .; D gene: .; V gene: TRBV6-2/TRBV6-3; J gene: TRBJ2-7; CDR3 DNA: TGTGCCAGCAGTTATTCACAGGCTAGCTACGAGCAGTACTTC; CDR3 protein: CASSYSQASYEQYF
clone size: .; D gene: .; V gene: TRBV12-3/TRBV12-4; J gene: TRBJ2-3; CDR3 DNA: TGTGCCAGCAGTCTTAGCACAGATACGCAGTATTTT; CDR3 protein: CASSLSTDTQYF
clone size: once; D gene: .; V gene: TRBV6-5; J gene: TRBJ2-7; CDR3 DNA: TGTGCCAGCAGTTACGGGGGATTCGGCGAGCAGTACTTC; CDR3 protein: CASSYGGFGEQYF
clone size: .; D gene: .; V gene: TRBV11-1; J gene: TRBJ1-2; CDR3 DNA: TGTGCCAGCAGCTTAGCGCGAGACGAGGGGACGAGGTCCCCTTATGGCTACACCTTC; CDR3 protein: CASSLARDEGTRSPYGYTF
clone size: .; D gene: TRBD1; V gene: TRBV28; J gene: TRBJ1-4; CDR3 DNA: TGTGCCAGCAGTTTCCAAACAGGGGAGACTAATGAAAAACTGTTTTTT; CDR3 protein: CASSFQTGETNEKLFF
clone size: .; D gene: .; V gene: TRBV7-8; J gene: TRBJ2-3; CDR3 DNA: TGTGCCAGCAGCTTAGTAGGGGGGGTCACAGATACGCAGTATTTT; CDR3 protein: CASSLVGGVTDTQYF
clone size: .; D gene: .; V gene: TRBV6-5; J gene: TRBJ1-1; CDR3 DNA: TGTGCCAGCATTACAGGGACTGAAGCTTTCTTT; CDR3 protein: CASITGTEAFF
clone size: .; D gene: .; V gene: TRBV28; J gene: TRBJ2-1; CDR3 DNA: TGTGCCAGCAGTTTTGGTCAGCAGTTCTTC; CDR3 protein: CASSFGQQFF
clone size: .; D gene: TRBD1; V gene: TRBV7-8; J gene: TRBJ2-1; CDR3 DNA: TGTGCCAGCAGCCTGTCCCGGGACAGGGACAATGAGCAGTTCTTC; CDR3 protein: CASSLSRDRDNEQFF
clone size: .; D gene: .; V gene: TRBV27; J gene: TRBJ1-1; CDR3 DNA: TGTGCCAGCAGTTTATTGGGGGGGAGCACTGAAGCTTTCTTT; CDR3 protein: CASSLLGGSTEAFF
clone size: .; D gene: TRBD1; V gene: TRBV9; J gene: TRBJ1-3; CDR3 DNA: TGTGCCAGCAGCTCGAGAGTGGGACAGACCTACTCTGGAAACACCATATATTTT; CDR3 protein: CASSSRVGQTYSGNTIYF